What follows are 5 T cell receptor beta chains derived from one specimen sequenced in a study of T-cell reconstitution after alpha-beta-depleted transplantation in children. The authors prepared the TCRbeta library with unique molecular identifiers. From the PCR reads, TCRdb called clonotypes with MiXCR, one entry per CDR3 protein. The table records about 580,000 distinct CDR3 sequences, 20% to 25% of them present only once. This specimen was PBMCs, mostly from graft donor cells, taken 360 days after TCRalphabeta/CD19-depleted stem cell transplant. All receptors derive from a boy under two years old who had a stem cell transplant for acute myeloid leukemia, so the T cells may come from the graft donor.

There are many counts of this clonotype. The chain recombines TRBV29-1 with TRBJ1-1; tentative D call: TRBD1 (5 bases). The germline CDR1 and CDR2 sequences are SQVTM and ANQGSEA. V was trimmed by 4 bases and J by 0 bases, leaving 12 bases between them. The CDR3 loop spans 14 amino acids. As DNA, the CDR3 is TGCAGCGTTGTGGGGGGACCGATGAACACTGAAGCTTTCTTT. Encoded protein: CSVVGGPMNTEAFF.

This clonotype was seen many times. This chain links TRBV6-2 or TRBV6-3 with TRBJ2-3; 12 bases are a match to TRBD2. The germline gives CDR1 MNHEY, CDR2 SVGEGT. V was pared by 4 bases and J by 4 bases, with 6 bases of the junction left unmatched. The CDR3 sequence is 16 residues long. Here the CDR3 DNA reads TGTGCCAGCAGTTTGCTAGCGGGGGGGTCTTCAGATACGCAGTATTTT. Protein: CASSLLAGGSSDTQYF.

The V and J genes are TRBV7-9 and TRBJ2-3; TRBD2 is a possible D gene (7 bases). Trimming cost V 5 bases and J 4 bases, with 19 bases left between them. Per the germline V gene, CDR1 is SEHNR and CDR2 is FQNEAQ (reference sequence). This CDR3 is 16 amino acids long. The CDR3 sequence is CASSPRGGTGSDTQYF. Here the CDR3 DNA reads TGTGCCAGCAGCCCTAGGGGGGGGACGGGGTCAGATACGCAGTATTTT.

Ten or more counts support this clonotype. The chain carries TRBV4-1 and TRBJ2-5; D gene ambiguous. This CDR3 spans 14 amino acids. Trimming shortened V by 3 bases and J by 5 bases, and 13 bases separated the two germline ends. Looked up from germline, CDR1 is MGHRA and CDR2 is YSYEKL. The chain's CDR3 is CASSQSVGFETQYF. DNA of the CDR3: TGCGCCAGCAGCCAGTCGGTTGGGTTCGAGACCCAGTACTTC.

The J gene is TRBJ1-3, the V gene TRBV12-3 or TRBV12-4, with 9 bases that match TRBD1. Germline trimming cut 5 bases from V and 3 bases from J; bases unmatched to any gene: 8. The CDR3 consists of 16 residues. The CDR3 spells CASSPLGTGFGNTIYF. CDR3 bases: TGTGCCAGCAGTCCTCTGGGGACAGGGTTTGGAAACACCATATATTTT.